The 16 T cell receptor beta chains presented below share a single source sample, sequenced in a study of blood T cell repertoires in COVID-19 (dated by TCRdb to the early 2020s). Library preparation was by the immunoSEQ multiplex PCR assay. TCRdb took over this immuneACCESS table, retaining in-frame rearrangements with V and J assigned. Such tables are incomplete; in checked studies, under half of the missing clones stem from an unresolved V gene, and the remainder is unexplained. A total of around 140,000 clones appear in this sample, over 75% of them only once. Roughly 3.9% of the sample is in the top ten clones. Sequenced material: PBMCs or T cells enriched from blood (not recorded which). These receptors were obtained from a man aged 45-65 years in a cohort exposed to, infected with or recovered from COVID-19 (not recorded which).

This chain's CDR3 is CAILRQGGTEAFF. CDR3 DNA sequence: TGTGCCATTCTACGACAGGGAGGCACTGAAGCTTTCTTT. The rearrangement uses TRBV28 and TRBJ1-1, with TRBD1 matching over 7 bases. Germline CDR1 MDHEN, CDR2 SYDVKM. The trim removed 10 bases at V and 4 bases at J, leaving 9 bases unmatched. The CDR3 covers 13 residues. Supplemented by reference TRBV28 and TRBJ1-1, the full variable domain reads DVKVTQSSRYLVKRTGEKVFLECVQDMDHENMFWYRQDPGLGLRLIYFSYDVKMKEKGDIPEGYSVSREKKERFSLILESASTNQTSMYLCAILRQGGTEAFFGQGTRLTVV.

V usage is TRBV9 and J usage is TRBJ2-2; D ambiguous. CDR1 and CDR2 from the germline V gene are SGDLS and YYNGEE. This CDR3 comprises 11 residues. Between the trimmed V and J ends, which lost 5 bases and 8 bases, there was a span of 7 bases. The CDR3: CASSSGGELFF. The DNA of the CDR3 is TGTGCCAGCAGTTCGGGTGGGGAGCTGTTTTTT.

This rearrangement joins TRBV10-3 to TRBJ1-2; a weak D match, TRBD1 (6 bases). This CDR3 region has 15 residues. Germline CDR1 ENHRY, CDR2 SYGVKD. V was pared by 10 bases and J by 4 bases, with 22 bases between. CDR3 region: CATSPQAGVAYGYTF. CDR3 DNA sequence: TGTGCCACCTCTCCTCAGGCAGGGGTGGCCTATGGCTACACCTTC.

CDR3 in DNA: TGTGCCAGCAGCTCGACTCTGGGGGGGCCCGGAAACATTCAGTACTTC. This codes for CASSSTLGGPGNIQYF. The chain has TRBV13 and TRBJ2-4; D might be TRBD2 (7 bases). V lost 4 bases to trimming and J lost 6 bases, with 19 bases between them. The CDR3 extends over 16 amino acids. Germline loops: CDR1 PRHDT, CDR2 FYEKMQ (reference sequence).

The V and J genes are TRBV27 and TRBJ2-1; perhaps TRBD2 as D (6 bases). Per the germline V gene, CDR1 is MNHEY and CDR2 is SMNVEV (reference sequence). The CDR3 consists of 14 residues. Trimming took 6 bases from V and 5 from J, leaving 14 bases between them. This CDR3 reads CASSPREFDNEQFF. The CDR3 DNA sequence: TGTGCCAGCAGCCCTCGGGAGTTCGACAATGAGCAGTTCTTC.

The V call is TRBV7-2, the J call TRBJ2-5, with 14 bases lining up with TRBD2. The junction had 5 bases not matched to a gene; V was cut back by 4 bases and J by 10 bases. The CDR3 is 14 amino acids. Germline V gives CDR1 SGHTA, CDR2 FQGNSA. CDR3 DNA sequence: TGTGCCAGCAGCTGGGGGACTAGCGGGAGTGTCCAGTACTTC. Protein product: CASSWGTSGSVQYF. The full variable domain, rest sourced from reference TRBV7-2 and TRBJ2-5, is GAGVSQSPSNKVTEKGKDVELRCDPISGHTALYWYRQSLGQGLEFLIYFQGNSAPDKSGLPSDRFSAERTGGSVSTLTIQRTQQEDSAVYLCASSWGTSGSVQYFGPGTRLLVL.

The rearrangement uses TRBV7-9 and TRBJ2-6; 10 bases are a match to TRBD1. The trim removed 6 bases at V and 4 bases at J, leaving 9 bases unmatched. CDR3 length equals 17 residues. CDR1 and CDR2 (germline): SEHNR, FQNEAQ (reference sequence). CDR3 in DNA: TGTGCCAGCAGTCCGGGACAGGGGACGTCCGGGGCCAACGTCCTGACTTTC. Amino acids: CASSPGQGTSGANVLTF.

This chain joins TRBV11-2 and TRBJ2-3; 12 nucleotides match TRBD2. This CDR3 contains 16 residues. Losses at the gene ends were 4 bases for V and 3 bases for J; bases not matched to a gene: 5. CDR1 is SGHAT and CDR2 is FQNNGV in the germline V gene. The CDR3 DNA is TGTGCCAGCAGCTCACTAGCGGGGGGCCTTACAGATACGCAGTATTTT. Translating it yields CASSSLAGGLTDTQYF.

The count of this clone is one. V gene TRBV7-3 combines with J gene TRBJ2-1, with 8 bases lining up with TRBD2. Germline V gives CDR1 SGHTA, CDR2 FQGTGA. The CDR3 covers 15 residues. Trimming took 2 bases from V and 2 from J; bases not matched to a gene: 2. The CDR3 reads CASSLAGGPYNEQFF. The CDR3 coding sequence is TGTGCCAGCAGCTTAGCGGGAGGCCCCTACAATGAGCAGTTCTTC.

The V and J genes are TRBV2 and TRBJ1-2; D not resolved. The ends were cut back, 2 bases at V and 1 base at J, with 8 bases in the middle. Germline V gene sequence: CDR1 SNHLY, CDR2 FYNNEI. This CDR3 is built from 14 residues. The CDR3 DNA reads TGTGCCAGCAGTGAACGTGGCCGTAACTATGGCTACACCTTC. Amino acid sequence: CASSERGRNYGYTF.

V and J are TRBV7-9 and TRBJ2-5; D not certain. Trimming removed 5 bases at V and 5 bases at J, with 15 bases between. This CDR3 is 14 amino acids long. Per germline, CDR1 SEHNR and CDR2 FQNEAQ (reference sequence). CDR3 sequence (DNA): TGTGCCAGCAGCCTTAACATTCAACAGGAGACCCAGTACTTC. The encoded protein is CASSLNIQQETQYF.

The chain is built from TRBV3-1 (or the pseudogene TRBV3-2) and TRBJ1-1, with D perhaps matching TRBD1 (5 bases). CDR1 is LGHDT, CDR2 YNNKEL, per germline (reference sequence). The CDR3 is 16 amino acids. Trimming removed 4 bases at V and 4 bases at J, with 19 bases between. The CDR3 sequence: CASSLSTPSRGTEAFF. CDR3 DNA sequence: TGTGCCAGCAGCCTATCCACGCCCAGTAGGGGCACTGAAGCTTTCTTT.

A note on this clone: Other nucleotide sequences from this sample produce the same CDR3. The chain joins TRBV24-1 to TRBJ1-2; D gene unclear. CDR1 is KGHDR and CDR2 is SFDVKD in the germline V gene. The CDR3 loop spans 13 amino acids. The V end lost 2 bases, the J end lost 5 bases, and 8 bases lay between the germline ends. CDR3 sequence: CATSDWTGYGYTF. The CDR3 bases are TGTGCCACCAGTGATTGGACGGGATATGGCTACACCTTC.

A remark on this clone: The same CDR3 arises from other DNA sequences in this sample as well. For the CDR3, the DNA is TGTGCCAGCAGTTTAGGGCAGAACACTGAAGCTTTCTTT. The encoded protein is CASSLGQNTEAFF. The rearrangement links TRBV12-3 or TRBV12-4 to TRBJ1-1, with D hard to call. Trimming removed 1 base from V and 1 base from J, with 4 bases in between. The CDR3 covers 13 residues.

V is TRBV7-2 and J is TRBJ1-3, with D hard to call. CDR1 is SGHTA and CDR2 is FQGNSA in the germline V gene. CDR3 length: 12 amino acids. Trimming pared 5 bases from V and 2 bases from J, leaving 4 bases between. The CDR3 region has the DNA TGTGCCAGCAGCCTTCCTGGAAACACCATATATTTT. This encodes CASSLPGNTIYF.

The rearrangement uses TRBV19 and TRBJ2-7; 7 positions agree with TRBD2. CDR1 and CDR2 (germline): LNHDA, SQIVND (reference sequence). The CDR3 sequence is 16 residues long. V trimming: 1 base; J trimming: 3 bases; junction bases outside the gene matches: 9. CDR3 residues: CASSIVRPAGIYEQYF. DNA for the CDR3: TGTGCCAGTAGTATAGTCCGCCCAGCGGGGATCTACGAGCAGTACTTC.